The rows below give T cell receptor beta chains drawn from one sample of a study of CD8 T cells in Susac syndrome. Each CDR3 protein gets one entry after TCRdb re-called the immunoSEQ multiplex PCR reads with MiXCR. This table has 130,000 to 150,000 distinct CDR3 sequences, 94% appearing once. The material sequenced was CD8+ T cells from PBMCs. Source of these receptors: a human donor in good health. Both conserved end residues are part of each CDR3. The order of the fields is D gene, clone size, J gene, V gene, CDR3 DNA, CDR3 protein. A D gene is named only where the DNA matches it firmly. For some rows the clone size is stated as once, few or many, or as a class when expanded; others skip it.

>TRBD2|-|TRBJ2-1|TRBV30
TGTGCCTGGGATAGCGGGACGAGCTCCTACAATGAGCAGTTCTTC
CAWDSGTSSYNEQFF
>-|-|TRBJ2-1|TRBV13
TGTGCCCTCAGCCACCGGGACCCCTACAATGAGCAGTTCTTC
CALSHRDPYNEQFF
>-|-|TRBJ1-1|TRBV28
TGTGCCAGCAGTTTAACGTCTGGCAGGGGCTACACTGAAGCTTTCTTT
CASSLTSGRGYTEAFF
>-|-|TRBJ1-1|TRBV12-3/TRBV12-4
TGTGCCAGCAGTTTCCGACCTACACCCCAAAGGACTGAAGCTTTCTTT
CASSFRPTPQRTEAFF
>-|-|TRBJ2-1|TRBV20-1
TGCAGTGCCCCTCTCCCGGACAGTTATACCTACAATGAGCAGTTCTTC
CSAPLPDSYTYNEQFF
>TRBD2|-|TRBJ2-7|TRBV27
TGTGCCAGCAGTGGACTAGCGGGGCACTACGAGCAGTACTTC
CASSGLAGHYEQYF
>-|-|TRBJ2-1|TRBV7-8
TGTGCCAGCAGCTTAGGCTCTGGGGCGACTGTCCCTAATGAGCAGTTCTTC
CASSLGSGATVPNEQFF
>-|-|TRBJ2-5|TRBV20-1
TGCAGTGCAAGAGACCCTCGGGGGACCTTCTTGGAAGAGACCCAGTACTTC
CSARDPRGTFLEETQYF
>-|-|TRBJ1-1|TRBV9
TGTGCCAGCAGCGGGGCCAGGAACACTGAAGCTTTCTTT
CASSGARNTEAFF
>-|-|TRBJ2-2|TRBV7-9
TGTGCCACCGTCGGCACCGGGGAGCTGTTTTTT
CATVGTGELFF
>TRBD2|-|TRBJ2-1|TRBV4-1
TGCGCCAGCAGCCCCCGGACACCGGCTAGCGGGACCTACAATGAGCAGTTCTTC
CASSPRTPASGTYNEQFF
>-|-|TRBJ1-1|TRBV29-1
TGCAGCGTCCCCGAGGACGGGACTGAAGCTTTCTTT
CSVPEDGTEAFF
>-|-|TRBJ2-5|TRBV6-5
TGTGCCAGCAGTTACGGGGAGGAGACCCAGTACTTC
CASSYGEETQYF
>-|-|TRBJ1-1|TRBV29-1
TGCAGCGTTTTTACCCAGGGCGCTGAAGCTTTCTTT
CSVFTQGAEAFF
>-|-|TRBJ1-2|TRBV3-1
TGTGCCAGCAGCCCAGGGACGGCCGTTAATGGCTACACCTTC
CASSPGTAVNGYTF
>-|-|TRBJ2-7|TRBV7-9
TGTGCCAGCAGCCCTTTGGGACCGACATCCGAGCAGTACTTC
CASSPLGPTSEQYF
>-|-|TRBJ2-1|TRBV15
TGTGCCACCAGGTCACCAGCCGGAGCAAGGCACAATGAGCAGTTCTTC
CATRSPAGARHNEQFF
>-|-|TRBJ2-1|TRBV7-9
TGTGCCACCAACTTGGTGGGCACCAATGAGCAGTTCTTC
CATNLVGTNEQFF
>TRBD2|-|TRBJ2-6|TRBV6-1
TGTGCCAGCAGGCCCACGGGGGGGTTTAGCTCTGGGGCCAACGTCCTGACTTTC
CASRPTGGFSSGANVLTF
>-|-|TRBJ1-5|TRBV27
TGTGCCAGCAGTTTATTCGGGGTTCAGCCCCAGCATTTT
CASSLFGVQPQHF
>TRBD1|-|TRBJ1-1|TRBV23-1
TGCGCCAGCAGTCCTCGGACAGGGGGCGACCCCACTGAAGCTTTCTTT
CASSPRTGGDPTEAFF
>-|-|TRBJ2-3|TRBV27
TGTGCCAGCAGTTGGGGCACATTAACAGATACGCAGTATTTT
CASSWGTLTDTQYF
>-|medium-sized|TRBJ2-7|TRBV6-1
TGTGCCAGCAGCCCTTCGCCAAACTACGAGCAGTACTTC
CASSPSPNYEQYF
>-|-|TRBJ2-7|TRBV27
TGTGCCAGCAGTTTTAGACCCCGATACGAGCAGTACTTC
CASSFRPRYEQYF
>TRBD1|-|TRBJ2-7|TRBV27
TGTGCCAGCGGGGACAGGGCCTACGAGCAGTACTTC
CASGDRAYEQYF
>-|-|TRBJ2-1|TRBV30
TGTGCCTGGATAGGTGAGCACGATGAGCAGTTCTTC
CAWIGEHDEQFF
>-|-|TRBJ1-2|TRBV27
TGTGCCAGCAGTTTATCGGGGGGGCGGGACTATGGCTACACCTTC
CASSLSGGRDYGYTF
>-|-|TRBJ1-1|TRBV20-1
TGCAGTGCTAGAGGGTGGACTTCGGAAGCTTTCTTT
CSARGWTSEAFF
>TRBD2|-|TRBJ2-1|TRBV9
TGTGCCAGCAGCCCGAGCGGGAGTGAGCAGTTCTTC
CASSPSGSEQFF
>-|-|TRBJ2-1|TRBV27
TGTGCCAGCAGTTTGGCTAACAGGTTCGATGAGCAGTTCTTC
CASSLANRFDEQFF
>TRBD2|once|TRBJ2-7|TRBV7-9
TGTGCCAGCAGCTCCCGGACTAGCCCAGGCGAGCAGTACTTC
CASSSRTSPGEQYF
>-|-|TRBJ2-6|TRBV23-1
TGCGCCAGCAGCCCCTTTCTAACTGGGGCCAACGTCCTGACTTTC
CASSPFLTGANVLTF
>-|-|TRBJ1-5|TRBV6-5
TGTGCCAGCAGTTACGGGCAGAGCAATCAGCCCCAGCATTTT
CASSYGQSNQPQHF
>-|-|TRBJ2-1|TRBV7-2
TGTGCCAGCAGCCCAGCGGCCGGCTTAGAGCAGTTCTTC
CASSPAAGLEQFF
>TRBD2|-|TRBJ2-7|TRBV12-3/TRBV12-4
TGTGCCAGCACCGGGGGAGCGGGAGATAGCCACGAGCAGTACTTC
CASTGGAGDSHEQYF
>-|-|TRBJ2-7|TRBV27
TGTGCCAGCAGTTTACGCCAGCTAGCCTACGAGCAGTACTTC
CASSLRQLAYEQYF
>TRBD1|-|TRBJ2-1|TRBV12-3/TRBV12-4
TGTGCCAGCAGTTTAGTGGACAGGAACAATGAGCAGTTCTTC
CASSLVDRNNEQFF
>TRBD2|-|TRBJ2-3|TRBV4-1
TGCGCCAGCAGCCAAGGGGGACTAGCGGGAGATACGCAGTATTTT
CASSQGGLAGDTQYF
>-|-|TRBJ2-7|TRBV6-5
TGTGCCAGCCGACCCACTGTCGGCGAGCAGTACTTC
CASRPTVGEQYF
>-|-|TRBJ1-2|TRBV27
TGTGCCAGCAGTTTATCGAAAACTAACTATGGCTACACCTTC
CASSLSKTNYGYTF
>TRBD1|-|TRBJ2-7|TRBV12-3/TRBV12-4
TGTGCCAGCAGTTTGGACAGGGTGGACGAGCAGTACTTC
CASSLDRVDEQYF
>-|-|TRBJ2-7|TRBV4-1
TGCGCCAGCAGCCAAGCTCCTAGGGTCTACGAGCAGTACTTC
CASSQAPRVYEQYF
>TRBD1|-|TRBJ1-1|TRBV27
TGTGCCAGCAGTATGTCAGGGGGCATCGGGACTGAAGTTTTCTTT
CASSMSGGIGTEVFF
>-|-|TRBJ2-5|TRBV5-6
TGTGCCAGCAGCCATCCGGGGAGAGAGACCCAGTACTTC
CASSHPGRETQYF
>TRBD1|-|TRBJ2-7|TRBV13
TGTGCCAGCAGCGTAGGGGGCGCGGACCGGTACGAGCAGTACTTC
CASSVGGADRYEQYF
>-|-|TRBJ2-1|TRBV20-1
TGCAGTGCTAGAGATCGGCGCGATAGCTCCTACAATGAGCAGTTCTTC
CSARDRRDSSYNEQFF
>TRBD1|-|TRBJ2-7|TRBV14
TGTGCCAGCAGCCAGGGACAGGGGGCCGCCTACGAGCAGTACTTC
CASSQGQGAAYEQYF
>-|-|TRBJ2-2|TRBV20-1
TGCAGTGCTTTGGAATCCACCACGAACACCGGGGAGCTGTTTTTT
CSALESTTNTGELFF
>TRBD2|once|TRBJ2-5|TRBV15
TGTGCCACCAGCAAGGAAAGCGGGACCGGGGAGACCCAGTACTTC
CATSKESGTGETQYF
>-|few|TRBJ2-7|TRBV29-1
TGCAGCGTTGAAGAGCCGGGAGTTCTCGAGCAGTACTTC
CSVEEPGVLEQYF
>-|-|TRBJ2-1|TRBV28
TGTGCCAGCAGTTTATGGATCCGGGGCCCCTACAATGAGCAGTTCTTC
CASSLWIRGPYNEQFF
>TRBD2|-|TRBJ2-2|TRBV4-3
TGCGCCAGCAGCGACGGACTAGCGGGTCTTAGTGGCGGGGAGCTGTTTTTT
CASSDGLAGLSGGELFF
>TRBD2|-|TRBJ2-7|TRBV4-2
TGTGCCAGCAGCCAACCACTAGCGGGAGTTGGTTACGAGCAGTACTTC
CASSQPLAGVGYEQYF
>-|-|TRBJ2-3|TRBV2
TGTGCCAGCATTATCGGAGTGGGGACAGATACGCAGTATTTT
CASIIGVGTDTQYF
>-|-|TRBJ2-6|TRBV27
TGTGCCAGCAGTTTAGAAGGGTCTGGGGCCAACGTCCTGACTTTC
CASSLEGSGANVLTF
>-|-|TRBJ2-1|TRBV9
TGTGCCAGCAGCGTAGACTCTCCTTCCTACAATGAGCAGTTCTTC
CASSVDSPSYNEQFF
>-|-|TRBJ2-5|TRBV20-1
TGCAGTGCTAATCCGGCGTGGCAAGAGACCCAGTACTTC
CSANPAWQETQYF
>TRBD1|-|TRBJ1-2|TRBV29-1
TGCAGCGTTTTTACGGACAGGGCGGATGGCTACACCTTC
CSVFTDRADGYTF
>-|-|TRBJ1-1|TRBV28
TGTGCCAGCAGCCCAGGGGTTGTCTCTGAAGCTTTCTTT
CASSPGVVSEAFF